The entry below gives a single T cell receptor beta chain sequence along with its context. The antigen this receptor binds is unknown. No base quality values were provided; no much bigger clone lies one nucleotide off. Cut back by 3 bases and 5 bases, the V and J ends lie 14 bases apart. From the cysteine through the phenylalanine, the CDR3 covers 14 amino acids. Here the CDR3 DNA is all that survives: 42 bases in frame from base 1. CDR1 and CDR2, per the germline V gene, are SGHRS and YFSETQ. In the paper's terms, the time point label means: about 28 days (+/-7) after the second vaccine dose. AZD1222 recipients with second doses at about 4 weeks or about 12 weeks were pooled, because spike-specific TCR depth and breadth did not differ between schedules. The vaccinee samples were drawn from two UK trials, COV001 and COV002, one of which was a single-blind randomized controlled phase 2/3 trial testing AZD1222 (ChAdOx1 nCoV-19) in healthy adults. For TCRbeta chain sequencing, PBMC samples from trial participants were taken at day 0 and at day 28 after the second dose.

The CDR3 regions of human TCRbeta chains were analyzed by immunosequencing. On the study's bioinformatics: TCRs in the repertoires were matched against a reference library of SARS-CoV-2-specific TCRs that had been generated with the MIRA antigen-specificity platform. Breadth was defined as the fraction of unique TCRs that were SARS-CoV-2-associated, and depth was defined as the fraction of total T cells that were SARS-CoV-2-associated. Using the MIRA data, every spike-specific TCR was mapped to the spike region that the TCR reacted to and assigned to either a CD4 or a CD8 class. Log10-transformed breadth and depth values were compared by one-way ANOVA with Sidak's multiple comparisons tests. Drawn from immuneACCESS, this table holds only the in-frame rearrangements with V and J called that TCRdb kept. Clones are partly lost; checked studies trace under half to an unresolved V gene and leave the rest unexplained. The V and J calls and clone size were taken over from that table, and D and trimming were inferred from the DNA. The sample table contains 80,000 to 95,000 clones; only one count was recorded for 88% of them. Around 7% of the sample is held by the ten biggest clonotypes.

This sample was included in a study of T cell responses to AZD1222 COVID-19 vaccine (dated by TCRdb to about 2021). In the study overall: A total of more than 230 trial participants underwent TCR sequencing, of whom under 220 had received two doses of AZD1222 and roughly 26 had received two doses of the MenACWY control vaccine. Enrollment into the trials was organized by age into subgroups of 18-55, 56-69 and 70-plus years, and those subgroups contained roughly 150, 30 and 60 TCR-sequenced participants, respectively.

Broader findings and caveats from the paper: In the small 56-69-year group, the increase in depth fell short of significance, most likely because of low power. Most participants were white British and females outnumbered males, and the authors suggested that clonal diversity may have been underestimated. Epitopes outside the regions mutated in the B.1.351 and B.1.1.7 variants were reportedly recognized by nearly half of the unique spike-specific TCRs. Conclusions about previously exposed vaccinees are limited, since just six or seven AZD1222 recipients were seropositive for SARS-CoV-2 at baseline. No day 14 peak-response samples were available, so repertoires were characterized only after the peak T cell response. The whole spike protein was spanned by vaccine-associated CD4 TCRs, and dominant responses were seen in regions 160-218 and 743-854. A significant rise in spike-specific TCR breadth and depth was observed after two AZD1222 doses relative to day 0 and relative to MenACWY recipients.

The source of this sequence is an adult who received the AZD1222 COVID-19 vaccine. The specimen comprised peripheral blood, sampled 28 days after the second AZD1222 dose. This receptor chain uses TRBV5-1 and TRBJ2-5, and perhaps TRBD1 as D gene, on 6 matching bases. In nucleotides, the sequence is TGCGCCAGCAGCTCCCCCACAGGGCAGGAGACCCAGTACTTC. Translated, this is CASSSPTGQETQYF. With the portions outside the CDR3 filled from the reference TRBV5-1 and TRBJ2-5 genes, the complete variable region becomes KAGVTQTPRYLIKTRGQQVTLSCSPISGHRSVSWYQQTPGQGLQFLFEYFSETQRNKGNFPGRFSGRQFSNSRSEMNVSTLELGDSALYLCASSSPTGQETQYFGPGTRLLVL.